A few counts support the clone carrying this TCR beta chain. Its antigen is not identified. Distinct nucleotide sequences in the sample also encode this CDR3. This entry is derived from a study of cytomegalovirus exposure and HLA in healthy donors. There are 14 residues in the CDR3. Germline CDR1 is SGHRS and CDR2 is YFSETQ. Trimming at V came to 0 bases and at J to 2 bases, leaving 1 base not matched to a gene. Healthy bone marrow donors made up the donor group. The PCR employed 60 Vbeta primers together with 13 Jbeta primers. Using immunoSEQ multiplex PCR, the repertoire was profiled, and TCRdb retains in-frame clones only, with some absent. The table includes under 200,000 clones, 65% to 80% detected once. Study-level results: Across donors, sequencing depth was assumed by presence/absence analyses to be roughly uniform. Apparent HLA restriction characterized most CMV-associated TCR beta chains in a later analysis.

Sequencing was carried out using PBMCs. The sequence derives from a woman aged 50 to 60 in good health and CMV-seropositive. The chain couples TRBV5-1 to TRBJ2-5, with 7 nucleotides matching TRBD2. The CDR3 DNA reads TGCGCCAGCAGCTTGGCGGGGGGACAAGAGACCCAGTACTTC. This translates into CASSLAGGQETQYF. Full variable domain (rest looked up from reference TRBV5-1 and TRBJ2-5): KAGVTQTPRYLIKTRGQQVTLSCSPISGHRSVSWYQQTPGQGLQFLFEYFSETQRNKGNFPGRFSGRQFSNSRSEMNVSTLELGDSALYLCASSLAGGQETQYFGPGTRLLVL.